These 15 T cell receptor beta chains were all obtained from the same sample, sequenced in a study of persistence of HIV-infected CD4 T cells. Sequencing used immunoSEQ version 4 in survey mode. Sequencing used immunoSEQ multiplex PCR; TCRdb keeps in-frame clones, though not all of them. Of 30,000 to 35,000 clones listed, around four fifths were seen once; the top ten hold over 0.7%. Lysates of CMV-infected fibroblasts at 10 ug/mL stimulated these cells. CD40L-negative CD69-negative CD45RO-high memory CD4+ T cells were sorted as populations depleted of antigen-responding cells. Antigen specificity for these receptors is unknown. The source material was CD4+ T cells sorted from PBMCs after roughly 17-hour stimulation, sampled from a patient who received antiretroviral therapy. The source of these receptors is an adult man with HIV who was CMV-seropositive.

The rearrangement uses TRBV28 and TRBJ1-2; tentatively, D is TRBD1 (5 bases). V lost 6 bases and J lost 4, with 12 bases in between. Germline V CDR1 and CDR2: MDHEN, SYDVKM. This CDR3 is built from 13 residues. CDR3 DNA: TGTGCCAGCAGGGCAGACAGCTTCTATGGCTACACCTTC. Its translation is CASRADSFYGYTF.

The genes are TRBV3-1 (or the pseudogene TRBV3-2) and TRBJ1-2; D might be TRBD1 (6 bases). Trimming removed 0 bases at V and 4 bases at J, with 15 bases between. The CDR3 is 16 residues long. Germline V lookup: CDR1 LGHDT, CDR2 YNNKEL (reference sequence). CDR3 in amino acids: CASSQETGRLGYGYTF. The CDR3 DNA is TGTGCCAGCAGCCAAGAGACAGGCCGGCTGGGCTATGGCTACACCTTC.

V usage is TRBV30 and J usage is TRBJ2-6; D might be TRBD1 (6 bases). The CDR3 is 13 residues long. CDR1 and CDR2 (germline): GTSNPN, SVGIG (reference sequence). With 7 bases removed from V and 3 bases from J, the gap between germline ends came to 10 bases. CDR3 coding DNA: TGTGCCTCAGGGGTGAGTGGGGCCAACGTCCTGACTTTC. As protein: CASGVSGANVLTF.

The CDR3 DNA sequence: TGTGCCACCAGCCTCGGGGGGGCCTACAATGAGCAGTTCTTC. Its translation: CATSLGGAYNEQFF. The chain recombines TRBV24-1 with TRBJ2-1; TRBD2 matches 8 bases. The CDR3 spans 14 residues. V was clipped by 7 bases and J by 2 bases; unmatched bases: 3. The germline gives CDR1 KGHDR, CDR2 SFDVKD.

This clone came up once. The chain joins TRBV6-5 to TRBJ2-3; 13 bases agree with TRBD2. CDR1 and CDR2 from the germline V gene are MNHEY and SVGAGI. Unmatched junction bases numbered 7, after V lost 4 bases and J lost 6 bases. CDR3 size: 16 residues. CDR3 sequence: CASSSPGLAGRDTQYF. The CDR3 DNA follows: TGTGCCAGCAGTTCACCGGGACTAGCGGGGAGGGATACGCAGTATTTT.

The chain couples TRBV3-1 (or the pseudogene TRBV3-2) to TRBJ2-3, with 9 positions matching TRBD2. The CDR3 totals 17 residues. V shed 0 bases, J shed 1 base, and the junction held 5 bases outside the gene matches. Germline CDR1 reads LGHDT; CDR2 reads YNNKEL (reference sequence). Here the CDR3 reads CASSQDELAGGTDTQYF. In DNA form, the CDR3 reads TGTGCCAGCAGCCAAGATGAATTAGCGGGGGGCACAGATACGCAGTATTTT.

V and J are TRBV6-5 and TRBJ1-5; D is uncertain. Germline loops: CDR1 MNHEY, CDR2 SVGAGI. The CDR3 extends over 14 amino acids. V dropped 6 bases and J dropped 1 base, with 10 bases sitting between them. The CDR3 DNA reads as TGTGCCAGCAGCCACGTGGGCAGCAATCAGCCCCAGCATTTT. Its protein is CASSHVGSNQPQHF.

V usage is TRBV14 and J usage is TRBJ1-2, with 7 nucleotides matching TRBD1. With V trimmed by 4 bases and J by 7 bases, 6 bases remained unmatched. Germline V gives CDR1 SGHDN, CDR2 FVKESK. CDR3 length: 13 amino acids. CDR3 nucleotides: TGTGCCAGCAGCCCGAAACAGGGGTCTGGCTACACCTTC. It encodes CASSPKQGSGYTF.

This CDR3 reads CSASSEGTWGGELFF. DNA of the CDR3: TGCAGTGCTAGTTCAGAAGGGACGTGGGGCGGGGAGCTGTTTTTT. The rearrangement joins TRBV20-1 to TRBJ2-2, with D perhaps being TRBD1 or TRBD2 (5 bases each). This CDR3 has 15 amino acids. Per germline, CDR1 DFQATT and CDR2 SNEGSKA (reference sequence). The V end lost 3 bases, the J end lost 7 bases, and 18 bases lay between the germline ends.

The chain recombines TRBV7-2 with TRBJ2-5, with D perhaps matching TRBD1 (6 bases). The germline CDR1 and CDR2 sequences are SGHTA and FQGNSA. This CDR3 is 15 amino acids long. The germline V and J ends were trimmed by 5 bases and 5 bases, with 18 bases remaining between them. CDR3 nucleotide sequence: TGTGCCAGCAGCCGCCGCAGGGGAACAGGGGAGACCCAGTACTTC. Its protein product is CASSRRRGTGETQYF.

The genes are TRBV21-1 and TRBJ1-3. TRBV21-1 is a recognized pseudogene. There are 12 residues in the CDR3. CDR3 in amino acids: CASSKAGNTIYF. Written as DNA, the CDR3 is TGTGCCAGCAGCAAAGCTGGAAACACCATATATTTT.

This clone was seen a single time. The chain uses TRBV12-3 or TRBV12-4 and TRBJ1-5; no reliable D call. The CDR3 consists of 13 residues. Trimming took 0 bases from V and 2 from J, leaving 2 bases between them. The CDR3 bases are TGTGCCAGCAGTTTAGCCGGCAATCAGCCCCAGCATTTT. It translates to CASSLAGNQPQHF.

This chain uses TRBV2 with TRBJ2-7; the D is unclear. The CDR3 covers 10 residues. CDR1 SNHLY and CDR2 FYNNEI come from the germline V gene. V lost 7 bases to trimming and J lost 3 bases, with 4 bases between them. This chain's CDR3 is CASNNYEQYF. The CDR3 DNA reads as TGTGCCAGCAACAACTACGAGCAGTACTTC. The whole variable domain, filled in from reference TRBV2 and TRBJ2-7, reads EPEVTQTPSHQVTQMGQEVILRCVPISNHLYFYWYRQILGQKVEFLVSFYNNEISEKSEIFDDQFSVERPDGSNFTLKIRSTKLEDSAMYFCASNNYEQYFGPGTRLTVT.

V usage is TRBV4-3 and J usage is TRBJ1-1, with 7 bases aligning to TRBD1. CDR3 length: 15 amino acids. Germline values: CDR1 LGHNA, CDR2 YSLEER. The junction had 3 bases not matched to a gene; V was cut back by 0 bases and J by 2 bases. CDR3 DNA sequence: TGCGCCAGCAGCCAAGATGACAGGGTAAACACTGAAGCTTTCTTT. It yields the protein CASSQDDRVNTEAFF.

The rearrangement links TRBV6-5 to TRBJ1-3; TRBD1 might be the D (5 bases). The CDR3 consists of 14 residues. Trimming took off 8 bases at V and 0 bases at J, with 11 bases between the two ends. Germline V gene sequence: CDR1 MNHEY, CDR2 SVGAGI. CDR3 in amino acids: CASDQGASGNTIYF. The CDR3 coding sequence is TGTGCCAGCGACCAAGGGGCCTCTGGAAACACCATATATTTT.